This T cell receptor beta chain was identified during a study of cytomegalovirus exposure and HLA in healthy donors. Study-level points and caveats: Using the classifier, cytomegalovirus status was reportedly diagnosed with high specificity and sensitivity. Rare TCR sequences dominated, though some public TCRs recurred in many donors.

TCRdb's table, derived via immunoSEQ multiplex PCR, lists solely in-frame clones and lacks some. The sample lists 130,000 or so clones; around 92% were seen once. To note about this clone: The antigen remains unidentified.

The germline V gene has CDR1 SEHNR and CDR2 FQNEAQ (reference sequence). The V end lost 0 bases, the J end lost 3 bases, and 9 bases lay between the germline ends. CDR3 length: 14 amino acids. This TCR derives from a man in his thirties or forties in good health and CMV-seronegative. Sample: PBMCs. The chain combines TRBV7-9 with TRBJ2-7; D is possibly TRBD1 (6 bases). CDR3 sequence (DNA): TGTGCCAGCAGCTTAGCAGGCAGGGGCTACGAGCAGTACTTC. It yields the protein CASSLAGRGYEQYF.